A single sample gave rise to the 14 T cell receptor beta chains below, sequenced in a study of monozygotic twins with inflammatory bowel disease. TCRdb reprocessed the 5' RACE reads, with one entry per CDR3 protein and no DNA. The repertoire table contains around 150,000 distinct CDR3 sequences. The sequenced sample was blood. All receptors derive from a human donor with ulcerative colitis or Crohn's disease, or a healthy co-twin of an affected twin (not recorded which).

This chain's CDR3 is CASSLKQGQETQYF. J is TRBJ2-5 and V is TRBV5-6; the D call of TRBD1 rests on TCRdb alone, since no DNA is present to check it. The CDR3 totals 14 residues. Germline lookup yields CDR1 SGHDT and CDR2 YYEEEE. Full variable domain (missing parts from reference TRBV5-6 and TRBJ2-5): DAGVTQSPTHLIKTRGQQVTLRCSPKSGHDTVSWYQQALGQGPQFIFQYYEEEERQRGNFPDRFSGHQFPNYSSELNVNALLLGDSALYLCASSLKQGQETQYFGPGTRLLVL.

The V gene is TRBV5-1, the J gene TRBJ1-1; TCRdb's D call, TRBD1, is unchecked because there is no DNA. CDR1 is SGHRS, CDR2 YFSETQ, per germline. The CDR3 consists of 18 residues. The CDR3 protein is CASSLAGIGPGSGTEAFF.

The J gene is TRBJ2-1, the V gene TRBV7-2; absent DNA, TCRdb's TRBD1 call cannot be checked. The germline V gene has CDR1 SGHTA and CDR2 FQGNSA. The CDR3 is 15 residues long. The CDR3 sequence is CASSLLGGYGNEQFF.

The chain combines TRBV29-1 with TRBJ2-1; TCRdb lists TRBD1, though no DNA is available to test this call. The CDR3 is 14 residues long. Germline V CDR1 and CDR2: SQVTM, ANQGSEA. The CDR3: CSAMGGGPIDEQFF.

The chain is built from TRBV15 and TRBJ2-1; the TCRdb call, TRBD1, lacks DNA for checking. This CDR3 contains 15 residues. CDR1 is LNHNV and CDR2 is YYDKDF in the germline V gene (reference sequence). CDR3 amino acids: CATSKGGTEYNEQFF.

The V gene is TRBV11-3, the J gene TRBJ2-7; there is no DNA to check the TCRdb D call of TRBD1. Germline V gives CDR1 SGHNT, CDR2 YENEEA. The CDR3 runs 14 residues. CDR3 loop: CASSVNGQSYEQYF.

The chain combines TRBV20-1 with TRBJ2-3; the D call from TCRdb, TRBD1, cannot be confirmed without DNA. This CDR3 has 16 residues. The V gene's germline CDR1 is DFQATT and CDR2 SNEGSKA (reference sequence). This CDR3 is CSAGGDSRTSTDTQYF.

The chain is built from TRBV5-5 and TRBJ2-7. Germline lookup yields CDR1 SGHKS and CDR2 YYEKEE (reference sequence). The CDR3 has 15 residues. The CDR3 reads CASSLGALLTYEQYF.

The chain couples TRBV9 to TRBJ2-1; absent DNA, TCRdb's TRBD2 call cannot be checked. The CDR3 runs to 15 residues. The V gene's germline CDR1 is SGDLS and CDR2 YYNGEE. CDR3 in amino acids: CASSIGPSGSNQQFF.

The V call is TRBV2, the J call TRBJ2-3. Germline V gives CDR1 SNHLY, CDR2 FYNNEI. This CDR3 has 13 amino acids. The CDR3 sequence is CASSEAPTDTQYF.

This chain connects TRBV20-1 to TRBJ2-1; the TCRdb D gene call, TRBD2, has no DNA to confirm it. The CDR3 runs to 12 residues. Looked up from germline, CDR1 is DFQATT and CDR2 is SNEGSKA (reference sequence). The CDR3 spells CSARASGNEQFF.

CDR3 loop: CGRQGISYNSPLHF. This chain joins TRBV20-1 and TRBJ1-6; TCRdb's D call, TRBD1, is unchecked because there is no DNA. The length of the CDR3 is 14 residues. Germline V gene sequence: CDR1 DFQATT, CDR2 SNEGSKA (reference sequence).

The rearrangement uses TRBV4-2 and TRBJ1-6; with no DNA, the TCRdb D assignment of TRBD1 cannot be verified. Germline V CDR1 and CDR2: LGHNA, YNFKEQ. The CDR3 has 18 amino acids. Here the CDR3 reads CASSQDHRRSSYNSPLHF.

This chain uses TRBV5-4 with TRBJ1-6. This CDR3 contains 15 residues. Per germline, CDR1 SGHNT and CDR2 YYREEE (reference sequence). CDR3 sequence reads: CASSLRPSDNSPLHF.